These T cell receptor beta chains were read from a single sample in a study of PD-L1 blockade in urothelial cancer. Produced via immunoSEQ multiplex PCR; TCRdb's table is partial and in-frame only. The sample contains tens of thousands of clones, roughly 92% of which appear only once. The sequences come from PBMCs, collected around atezolizumab (anti-PD-L1) treatment. The receptor set was obtained from a woman aged 55-70 years with urothelial cancer. Each CDR3 is given with its conserved first and last residue. A D gene is named only where the DNA matches it firmly. Size values are once, few and many counts, or a class for expanded clones, and some rows have none.

len: 16
j_gene: TRBJ2-6
d_gene: NA
abundance: few
v_gene: TRBV6-4
CDR3aa: CASSPGEGAGANVLTF
CDR3nt: TGTGCCAGCAGCCCCGGGGAGGGGGCTGGGGCCAACGTCCTGACTTTC

len: 17
j_gene: TRBJ1-3
d_gene: NA
abundance: NA
v_gene: TRBV19
CDR3aa: CASSIRFEGGSGNTIYF
CDR3nt: TGTGCCAGTAGTATCCGTTTCGAAGGGGGCTCTGGAAACACCATATATTTT

len: 19
j_gene: TRBJ2-3
d_gene: TRBD2
abundance: once
v_gene: TRBV5-1
CDR3aa: CASSLVGLAGGSSTDTQYF
CDR3nt: TGCGCCAGCAGCTTGGTTGGACTAGCGGGAGGGTCTAGCACAGATACGCAGTATTTT

len: 14
j_gene: TRBJ1-2
d_gene: TRBD1
abundance: NA
v_gene: TRBV6-5
CDR3aa: CASSYGGQKYGYTF
CDR3nt: TGTGCCAGCAGTTACGGGGGACAGAAGTATGGCTACACCTTC

len: 15
j_gene: TRBJ2-5
d_gene: NA
abundance: NA
v_gene: TRBV9
CDR3aa: CASSGHRGGEETQYF
CDR3nt: TGTGCCAGCAGCGGTCACAGGGGAGGCGAGGAGACCCAGTACTTC

len: 15
j_gene: TRBJ2-7
d_gene: TRBD1
abundance: NA
v_gene: TRBV4-2
CDR3aa: CASSQPDRGPGEQYF
CDR3nt: TGTGCCAGCAGCCAACCCGACAGGGGGCCGGGCGAGCAGTACTTC

len: 16
j_gene: TRBJ2-3
d_gene: TRBD2
abundance: NA
v_gene: TRBV7-3
CDR3aa: CASSFGTSGSTDTQYF
CDR3nt: TGTGCCAGCAGCTTCGGGACTAGCGGTAGCACAGATACGCAGTATTTT

len: 15
j_gene: TRBJ2-1
d_gene: TRBD2
abundance: NA
v_gene: TRBV10-1
CDR3aa: CASSEGTSGRNEQFF
CDR3nt: TGCGCCAGCAGTGAAGGGACTAGCGGGAGAAATGAGCAGTTCTTC

len: 17
j_gene: TRBJ2-7
d_gene: TRBD2
abundance: NA
v_gene: TRBV28
CDR3aa: CASSFSYFGGGSYEQYF
CDR3nt: TGTGCCAGCAGTTTCTCTTATTTCGGCGGGGGGTCCTACGAGCAGTACTTC

len: 13
j_gene: TRBJ2-1
d_gene: TRBD2
abundance: NA
v_gene: TRBV18
CDR3aa: CASSPGLAGEQFF
CDR3nt: TGTGCCAGCTCACCGGGACTAGCTGGTGAGCAGTTCTTC

len: 14
j_gene: TRBJ1-2
d_gene: TRBD1
abundance: NA
v_gene: TRBV28
CDR3aa: CALRDRGPDYGYTF
CDR3nt: TGTGCCCTCCGGGACAGGGGGCCTGACTATGGCTACACCTTC

len: 16
j_gene: TRBJ1-1
d_gene: NA
abundance: NA
v_gene: TRBV7-9
CDR3aa: CASSSRGGLVNTEAFF
CDR3nt: TGTGCCAGCAGCTCCCGGGGAGGGTTGGTGAACACTGAAGCTTTCTTT

len: 13
j_gene: TRBJ2-5
d_gene: TRBD1
abundance: NA
v_gene: TRBV2
CDR3aa: CASRDRGMETQYF
CDR3nt: TGTGCCAGCAGGGACAGGGGTATGGAGACCCAGTACTTC

len: 14
j_gene: TRBJ1-2
d_gene: NA
abundance: NA
v_gene: TRBV28
CDR3aa: CASSFSNPNYGYTF
CDR3nt: TGTGCCAGCAGTTTTTCTAATCCTAACTATGGCTACACCTTC

len: 15
j_gene: TRBJ2-1
d_gene: TRBD2
abundance: NA
v_gene: TRBV12-5
CDR3aa: CASVSGTSGRYEQFF
CDR3nt: TGTGCTAGTGTTTCCGGGACTAGCGGGAGGTATGAGCAGTTCTTC

len: 14
j_gene: TRBJ2-5
d_gene: NA
abundance: NA
v_gene: TRBV6-5
CDR3aa: CASKEGGEQETQYF
CDR3nt: TGTGCCAGCAAGGAGGGAGGTGAACAAGAGACCCAGTACTTC

len: 15
j_gene: TRBJ2-1
d_gene: NA
abundance: NA
v_gene: TRBV7-3
CDR3aa: CASSSERSNYNEQFF
CDR3nt: TGTGCCAGCAGCTCCGAGCGATCAAACTACAATGAGCAGTTCTTC

len: 14
j_gene: TRBJ2-2
d_gene: NA
abundance: NA
v_gene: TRBV25-1
CDR3aa: CASSYQGSTGELFF
CDR3nt: TGTGCCAGCAGTTACCAGGGGAGCACCGGGGAGCTGTTTTTT

len: 15
j_gene: TRBJ2-6
d_gene: NA
abundance: NA
v_gene: TRBV27
CDR3aa: CASRDGSSGANVLTF
CDR3nt: TGTGCCAGCAGAGACGGGAGCTCTGGGGCCAACGTCCTGACTTTC

len: 15
j_gene: TRBJ1-5
d_gene: TRBD1
abundance: NA
v_gene: TRBV19
CDR3aa: CASNSGTGANQPQHF
CDR3nt: TGTGCCAGTAATTCAGGGACAGGAGCCAATCAGCCCCAGCATTTT